The table lists the clone carrying this T cell receptor beta chain with many counts. The sample originates from a study of neoadjuvant anti-PD-1 for oral cavity cancer. As for the study in general: Patients without progression received a fourth nivolumab dose around day 43, then surgical resection on days 50-56.

PBMC libraries mostly used about 450 ng of input genomic DNA, with six replicates per sample. Data came from immunoSEQ multiplex PCR; TCRdb stores just in-frame clones and leaves some out. The sample lists tens of thousands of clones, about four fifths occurring once. Patients had HPV-negative, locally advanced oral cavity squamous cell carcinoma. No culture or expansion preceded analysis of these blood cells. Germline-derived CDR1 and CDR2 are SNHLY and FYNNEI. V dropped 6 bases and J dropped 8; count of bases not matched to a gene: 9. The CDR3 runs to 13 residues. This rearrangement joins TRBV2 to TRBJ1-2, with 7 bases lining up with TRBD1. The TCR sequence derives from a person aged 35 to 85 with oral cavity squamous cell carcinoma. Material: PBMCs, obtained before nivolumab (anti-PD-1) treatment. CDR3 in amino acids: CASRADRVLGYTF. The CDR3 DNA is TGTGCCAGCAGAGCAGACAGGGTCTTAGGCTACACCTTC.